Given below is one TCR beta chain in context. The target antigen is unknown. Germline-derived CDR1 and CDR2 are SGHRS and YFSETQ. The CDR3 extends over 16 amino acids. These data come from a study of OX40 agonist ivuxolimab in advanced cancers. Assay used: immunoSEQ multiplex PCR; TCRdb lists only in-frame clones, some missing. Of approximately 76,000 clones detected, roughly 88% appear once; the ten largest clones hold over 4.5%. Overall study results and limits: Not determined was the antigen specificity of the expanded peripheral T cells.

The receptor comes from an adult with an advanced solid tumor such as melanoma, head and neck, liver or kidney cancer. This chain connects TRBV5-1 to TRBJ2-5, with 7 bases that match TRBD1. Near its end, the DNA agrees better with TRBJ2-7, so the J call may be wrong. Sequencing used CD4+ or CD8+ T cells sorted from blood, obtained in a trial of the OX40 agonist ivuxolimab. The CDR3 DNA sequence: TGCGCCAGCAGCTTCCTCGGGACAGAATCGTCCTACGAGCAGTACTTC. Its protein product is CASSFLGTESSYEQYF.